This T cell receptor beta chain was recovered during a study of blood T cell repertoires in COVID-19. The wider study: COVID-19 samples collected from the United States, Italy and Spain covered acute and convalescent phases. PBMCs, B-cell-depleted T cells, or T cells were the source of the cDNA or gDNA that made up the material.

The CDR3 has 13 amino acids. Germline assignment: CDR1 SGHNT and CDR2 YYREEE (reference sequence). The V end lost 3 bases, the J end lost 4 bases, and 10 bases lay between the germline ends. In the original analysis: Reference gene primers were amplified, and this amplification served to estimate nucleated cell counts. Here immunoSEQ multiplex PCR was the method, and the copy in TCRdb shows in-frame clones only, minus some. The D gene and trimming were derived from the DNA, and the V and J assignments and clone size from that table. The top ten clones hold about 2.8% of a sample with approximately 150,000 clones, 80% to 90% of them seen once.

Sequencing was performed on peripheral blood. This clonotype originated in a human donor with acute or convalescent COVID-19. The donor label of this sample is uncertain. V usage is TRBV5-4 and J usage is TRBJ2-5; D not resolved. DNA for the CDR3: TGTGCCAGCAGCTCCCAGGCAACAGAGACCCAGTACTTC. Its translation: CASSSQATETQYF.